These 8 T cell receptor beta chains were sequenced from one sample in a study of blood T cell repertoires in COVID-19. Sequencing used immunoSEQ multiplex PCR; TCRdb keeps in-frame clones, though not all of them. The profile shows 260,000 or so clones, roughly 88% of them singletons. Sample: peripheral blood. The receptors come from a man aged 18 to 35 with active or convalescent COVID-19.

The chain uses TRBV6-1 and TRBJ2-7; 10 bases match TRBD2. The CDR3 is 15 residues long. Germline V lookup: CDR1 MNHNS, CDR2 SASEGT. Losses at the gene ends were 2 bases for V and 2 bases for J; bases not matched to a gene: 3. The CDR3 loop is CASSESSGGPYEQYF. The CDR3 coding sequence is TGTGCCAGCAGTGAATCTAGCGGGGGTCCCTACGAGCAGTACTTC.

In DNA form, the CDR3 reads TGTGCCAGCAGCCCCGGGGGGAGGGATGGCTACACCTTC. It encodes CASSPGGRDGYTF. The V and J genes are TRBV7-2 and TRBJ1-2; D possibly corresponds to TRBD1 (5 bases). Deletions cut 5 bases from V and 6 bases from J, with 13 bases between. This CDR3 region has 13 residues. Germline CDR1 reads SGHTA; CDR2 reads FQGNSA.

CDR3 DNA sequence: TGTGCCAGTAGTATAGCACGGGGTTTACGGAATGAGCAGTTCTTC. Translating it yields CASSIARGLRNEQFF. This sequence joins TRBV19 and TRBJ2-1; D might be TRBD2 (5 bases). This CDR3 is built from 15 residues. Looked up from germline, CDR1 is LNHDA and CDR2 is SQIVND (reference sequence). Trimming stripped 1 base from V and 7 bases from J, with 14 bases between.

This chain connects TRBV20-1 to TRBJ2-1, with TRBD2 matching 11 bases. The germline gives CDR1 DFQATT, CDR2 SNEGSKA (reference sequence). CDR3 size: 15 residues. V trimming: 3 bases; J trimming: 9 bases; junction bases outside the gene matches: 10. CDR3 DNA: TGCAGTGCTAGTGGGACACTAGCGGGGGCAACTGAGCAGTTCTTC. Amino acid sequence: CSASGTLAGATEQFF.

The chain uses TRBV9 and TRBJ1-5, with D unclear. V lost 4 bases and J 5 bases, leaving 10 bases between the germline ends. CDR1 and CDR2 (germline): SGDLS, YYNGEE. The CDR3 has 13 residues. The DNA for the CDR3 is TGTGCCAGCAGCTTTTCGGGAGATCAGCCCCAGCATTTT. Amino acids: CASSFSGDQPQHF. Drawing the rest from reference TRBV9 and TRBJ1-5, the complete variable domain is DSGVTQTPKHLITATGQRVTLRCSPRSGDLSVYWYQQSLDQGLQFLIQYYNGEERAKGNILERFSAQQFPDLHSELNLSSLELGDSALYFCASSFSGDQPQHFGDGTRLSIL.

V and J are TRBV6-6 and TRBJ1-3; D not certain. V was clipped by 8 bases and J by 4 bases, with 3 bases between them. The CDR3 runs 10 residues. Looked up from germline, CDR1 is MNHNY and CDR2 is SVGAGI (reference sequence). CDR3 protein: CASLGNTIYF. The CDR3 bases are TGTGCCAGCCTAGGAAACACCATATATTTT.

This rearrangement joins TRBV2 to TRBJ1-1; D perhaps matches TRBD1 (5 bases). Germline V gene lookup returns CDR1 SNHLY and CDR2 FYNNEI. The CDR3 length is 13 residues. V was cut by 8 bases and J by 6 bases, with 16 bases left in between. The CDR3 protein is CASGGDGGPEAFF. CDR3 in DNA: TGTGCCAGCGGGGGGGACGGTGGACCTGAAGCTTTCTTT. Variable domain in full (rest from reference TRBV2 and TRBJ1-1): EPEVTQTPSHQVTQMGQEVILRCVPISNHLYFYWYRQILGQKVEFLVSFYNNEISEKSEIFDDQFSVERPDGSNFTLKIRSTKLEDSAMYFCASGGDGGPEAFFGQGTRLTVV.

This chain uses TRBV5-1 with TRBJ2-2; 11 bases agree with TRBD2. This CDR3 spans 15 amino acids. V was pared by 5 bases and J by 1 base, with 1 base of the junction left unmatched. The germline gives CDR1 SGHRS, CDR2 YFSETQ. The CDR3 DNA reads as TGCGCCAGCAGAGGACTAGCGGGGAACACCGGGGAGCTGTTTTTT. Residues: CASRGLAGNTGELFF.